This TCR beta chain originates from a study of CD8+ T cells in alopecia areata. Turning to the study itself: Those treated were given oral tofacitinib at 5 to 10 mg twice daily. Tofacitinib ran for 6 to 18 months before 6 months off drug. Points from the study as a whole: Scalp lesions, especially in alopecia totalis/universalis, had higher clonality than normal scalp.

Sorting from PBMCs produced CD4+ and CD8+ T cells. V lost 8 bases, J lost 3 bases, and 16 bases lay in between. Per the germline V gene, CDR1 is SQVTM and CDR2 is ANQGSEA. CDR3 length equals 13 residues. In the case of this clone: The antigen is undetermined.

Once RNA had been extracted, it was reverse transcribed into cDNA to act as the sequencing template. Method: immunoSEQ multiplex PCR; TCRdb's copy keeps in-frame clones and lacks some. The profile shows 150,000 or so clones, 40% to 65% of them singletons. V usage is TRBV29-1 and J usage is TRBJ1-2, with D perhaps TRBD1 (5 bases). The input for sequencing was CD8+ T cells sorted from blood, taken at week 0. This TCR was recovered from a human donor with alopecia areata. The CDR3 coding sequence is TGCAGCACAACCACCAGGGAGGACTATGGCTACACCTTC. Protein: CSTTTREDYGYTF.